The 20 T cell receptor beta chains below come from one sample, sequenced in a study of blood T cell repertoires in COVID-19. Produced via immunoSEQ multiplex PCR; TCRdb's table is partial and in-frame only. The sample shows roughly 150,000 clones, 78% of them seen only once. The sample comprised peripheral blood. These receptor sequences come from a woman over 75 with acute or convalescent COVID-19.

The CDR3 protein is CASSSQGPTDTQYF. CDR3 DNA: TGTGCCAGCAGCTCTCAGGGTCCCACAGATACGCAGTATTTT. The rearrangement links TRBV11-3 to TRBJ2-3, with D tentatively TRBD1 (5 bases). The length of the CDR3 is 14 residues. Per germline, CDR1 SGHNT and CDR2 YENEEA. The V end lost 4 bases, the J end lost 2 bases, and 10 bases lay between the germline ends.

This rearrangement joins TRBV2 to TRBJ2-1; the match to TRBD2 covers 12 bases. The CDR3 consists of 16 residues. Germline V lookup: CDR1 SNHLY, CDR2 FYNNEI. The V gene end was trimmed by 1 base and the J gene end by 4 bases; junction bases not matched to a gene: 2. CDR3 in amino acids: CASSEGLAGAYNEQFF. The CDR3 region has the DNA TGTGCCAGCAGTGAAGGACTAGCGGGGGCATACAATGAGCAGTTCTTC.

J is TRBJ2-3 and V is TRBV12-3 or TRBV12-4; D gene uncertain. The CDR3 totals 12 residues. Trimming took 3 bases from V and 6 from J, leaving 7 bases between them. Here the CDR3 reads CASSFGWDTQYF. The CDR3 DNA sequence: TGTGCCAGCAGTTTCGGGTGGGATACGCAGTATTTT.

CDR3 region: CASRSGDQPQHF. The CDR3 nucleotides are TGTGCCAGTAGATCAGGGGATCAGCCCCAGCATTTT. V is TRBV19 and J is TRBJ1-5; perhaps TRBD1 as D (6 bases). Per germline, CDR1 LNHDA and CDR2 SQIVND (reference sequence). The germline V and J ends were trimmed by 6 bases and 5 bases, with 8 bases remaining between them. The CDR3 extends over 12 amino acids.

The chain couples TRBV2 to TRBJ1-4; 8 bases align to TRBD1. The germline CDR1 and CDR2 sequences are SNHLY and FYNNEI. This CDR3 comprises 15 residues. With V trimmed by 7 bases and J by 8 bases, 12 bases remained unmatched. CDR3 protein: CASTPGQGLAEKLFF. CDR3 nucleotide sequence: TGTGCCAGCACCCCCGGACAGGGCCTTGCCGAAAAACTGTTTTTT. The full variable domain, its missing parts supplied by reference TRBV2 and TRBJ1-4, is EPEVTQTPSHQVTQMGQEVILRCVPISNHLYFYWYRQILGQKVEFLVSFYNNEISEKSEIFDDQFSVERPDGSNFTLKIRSTKLEDSAMYFCASTPGQGLAEKLFFGSGTQLSVL.

CDR3 nucleotide sequence: TGTGCCAGCAGCCCGATCTTGGGACAGGGTGAACATGGCTACACCTTC. Its protein product is CASSPILGQGEHGYTF. This sequence joins TRBV9 and TRBJ1-2, with 9 bases that match TRBD1. The CDR3 totals 16 residues. CDR1 and CDR2 (germline): SGDLS, YYNGEE. Losses at the gene ends were 4 bases for V and 6 bases for J; bases not matched to a gene: 13.

The rearrangement joins TRBV4-2 to TRBJ1-1; D possibly corresponds to TRBD1 (6 bases). Germline V gives CDR1 LGHNA, CDR2 YNFKEQ. The CDR3 spans 15 residues. V was pared by 3 bases and J by 0 bases, with 11 bases between. The CDR3 spells CASSQTGIMNTEAFF. The CDR3 nucleotides read TGTGCCAGCAGCCAGACAGGTATAATGAACACTGAAGCTTTCTTT.

V gene TRBV3-1 (or the pseudogene TRBV3-2) combines with J gene TRBJ2-1; TRBD1 might be the D (6 bases). With 4 bases removed from V and 10 bases from J, the gap between germline ends came to 11 bases. This CDR3 is built from 12 residues. Germline CDR1 LGHDT, CDR2 YNNKEL (reference sequence). The DNA for the CDR3 is TGTGCCAGCAGCCGGGACATCGGGGAGCAGTTCTTC. Translated, it gives CASSRDIGEQFF.

This chain connects TRBV19 to TRBJ2-4; 11 nucleotides agree with TRBD2. Trimming at V came to 3 bases and at J to 6 bases, leaving 10 bases not matched to a gene. CDR3 length equals 17 residues. The germline CDR1 and CDR2 sequences are LNHDA and SQIVND (reference sequence). CDR3 bases: TGTGCCAGTAGTATCTCTAGCGGGGGGTCTGAGGGAAACATTCAGTACTTC. This encodes CASSISSGGSEGNIQYF. Variable domain in full (rest from reference TRBV19 and TRBJ2-4): DGGITQSPKYLFRKEGQNVTLSCEQNLNHDAMYWYRQDPGQGLRLIYYSQIVNDFQKGDIAEGYSVSREKKESFPLTVTSAQKNPTAFYLCASSISSGGSEGNIQYFGAGTRLSVL.

The chain recombines TRBV12-3 or TRBV12-4 with TRBJ2-7; possible D gene TRBD2, 6 bases. Trimming took off 5 bases at V and 2 bases at J, with 10 bases between the two ends. The CDR3 has 13 amino acids. This chain's CDR3 is CASSPGTPYEQYF. The CDR3 region has the DNA TGTGCCAGCAGTCCCGGGACTCCCTACGAGCAGTACTTC.

The rearrangement links TRBV6-5 to TRBJ2-1; D is possibly TRBD2 (5 bases). The V gene lost 4 bases and the J gene lost 0 bases, with 13 bases spanning the gap. Per germline, CDR1 MNHEY and CDR2 SVGAGI. The CDR3 has 16 amino acids. The CDR3 protein is CASSFRTSSSYNEQFF. The CDR3 region has the DNA TGTGCCAGCAGTTTCCGGACTTCGAGCTCCTACAATGAGCAGTTCTTC.

This chain joins TRBV28 and TRBJ2-6; D is undetermined. There are 15 residues in the CDR3. Per germline, CDR1 MDHEN and CDR2 SYDVKM. Trimming took off 4 bases at V and 0 bases at J, with 7 bases between the two ends. The CDR3 reads CASSSHSSGANVLTF. The CDR3, as DNA: TGTGCCAGCAGTTCTCACAGCTCTGGGGCCAACGTCCTGACTTTC.

This rearrangement joins TRBV7-8 to TRBJ2-1; TRBD2 matches at 9 bases. Germline CDR1 reads SGHVS; CDR2 reads FQNEAQ. CDR3 length: 17 residues. J was trimmed by 7 bases and V by 5 bases; bases with no gene match: 15. The CDR3 region has the DNA TGTGCCAGCAGCCGAGGGCTAGCGGGAACGGCTGGGAATGAGCAGTTCTTC. Translating it yields CASSRGLAGTAGNEQFF.

The chain carries TRBV28 and TRBJ1-5; no definite D call. Germline assignment: CDR1 MDHEN and CDR2 SYDVKM. Trimming cost V 7 bases and J 4 bases, with 14 bases left between them. The CDR3 consists of 14 residues. CDR3 DNA sequence: TGTGCCAGCACTCCGGACGGGAGAAATCAGCCCCAGCATTTT. Its protein product is CASTPDGRNQPQHF. The variable domain in full, with the rest retrieved from reference TRBV28 and TRBJ1-5, is DVKVTQSSRYLVKRTGEKVFLECVQDMDHENMFWYRQDPGLGLRLIYFSYDVKMKEKGDIPEGYSVSREKKERFSLILESASTNQTSMYLCASTPDGRNQPQHFGDGTRLSIL.

This clone was detected a few times. V is TRBV5-1 and J is TRBJ1-3; the match to TRBD1 covers 7 bases. CDR3 length: 15 residues. CDR1 is SGHRS and CDR2 is YFSETQ in the germline V gene. After removal of 4 bases from V and 0 bases from J, the junction contained 4 bases not matched to a gene. Here the CDR3 DNA reads TGCGCCAGCAGCCCGGGACAGCTCTCTGGAAACACCATATATTTT. Its translation is CASSPGQLSGNTIYF.

This chain connects TRBV19 to TRBJ2-5, with D maybe TRBD1 (5 bases). Germline lookup yields CDR1 LNHDA and CDR2 SQIVND (reference sequence). The CDR3 sequence is 13 residues long. The V and J ends lost 6 bases and 4 bases respectively, with 12 bases between them. The CDR3 nucleotides read TGTGCCAGTAGCCAATCAGGGTCAGAGACCCAGTACTTC. This gives the protein CASSQSGSETQYF.

This clone was recorded once. V usage is TRBV25-1 and J usage is TRBJ1-5; D not certain. Germline-derived CDR1 and CDR2 are MGHDK and SYGVNS. V shed 2 bases and J shed 3 bases, with 8 bases lying between them. The CDR3 runs to 14 residues. CDR3 protein: CASSEITDNQPQHF. The DNA for the CDR3 is TGTGCCAGCAGTGAAATAACAGACAATCAGCCCCAGCATTTT.

V is TRBV13 and J is TRBJ2-6; 9 nucleotides match TRBD2. The J segment lost 0 bases and the V segment lost 0 bases, leaving 6 bases of the junction unmatched. Germline-derived CDR1 and CDR2 are PRHDT and FYEKMQ (reference sequence). The CDR3 contains 19 residues. The CDR3 sequence is CASSLGRLAGDSGANVLTF. The CDR3 DNA reads TGTGCCAGCAGCTTAGGTCGGTTAGCGGGGGACTCTGGGGCCAACGTCCTGACTTTC.

This clone has a handful of counts. V and J are TRBV3-1 (or the pseudogene TRBV3-2) and TRBJ2-2, with D perhaps TRBD2 (5 bases). This CDR3 spans 17 amino acids. With 4 bases removed from V and 7 bases from J, the gap between germline ends came to 22 bases. CDR1 and CDR2 from the germline V gene are LGHDT and YNNKEL (reference sequence). The CDR3 loop reads CASSPFLVSGGHGELFF. CDR3 nucleotide sequence: TGTGCCAGCAGCCCTTTCCTTGTGAGCGGTGGGCACGGGGAGCTGTTTTTT.

The chain uses TRBV3-1 (or the pseudogene TRBV3-2) and TRBJ1-1; possible D gene TRBD1, 6 bases. This CDR3 contains 13 residues. V dropped 5 bases and J dropped 10 bases, with 17 bases sitting between them. Germline lookup yields CDR1 LGHDT and CDR2 YNNKEL (reference sequence). The CDR3 loop reads CASSSRDIQGAFF. The CDR3 DNA reads TGTGCCAGCAGCAGCCGGGACATCCAAGGAGCTTTCTTT.